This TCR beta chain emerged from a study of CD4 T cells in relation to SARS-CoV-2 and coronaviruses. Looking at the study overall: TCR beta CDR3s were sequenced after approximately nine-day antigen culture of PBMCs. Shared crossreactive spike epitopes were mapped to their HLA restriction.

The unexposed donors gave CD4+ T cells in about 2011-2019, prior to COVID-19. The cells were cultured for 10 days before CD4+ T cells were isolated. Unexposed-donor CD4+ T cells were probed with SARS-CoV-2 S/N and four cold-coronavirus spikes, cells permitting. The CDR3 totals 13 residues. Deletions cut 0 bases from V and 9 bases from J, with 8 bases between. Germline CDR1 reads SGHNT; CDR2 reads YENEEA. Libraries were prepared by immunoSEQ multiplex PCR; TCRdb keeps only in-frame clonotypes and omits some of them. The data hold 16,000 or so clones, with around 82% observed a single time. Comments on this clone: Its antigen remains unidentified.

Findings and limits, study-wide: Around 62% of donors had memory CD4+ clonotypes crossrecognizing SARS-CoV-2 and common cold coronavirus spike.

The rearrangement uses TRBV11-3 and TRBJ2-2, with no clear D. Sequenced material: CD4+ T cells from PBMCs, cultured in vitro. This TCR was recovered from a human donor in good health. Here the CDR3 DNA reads TGTGCCAGCAGCTTAGATGCCCGGCGGGAGCTGTTTTTT. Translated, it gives CASSLDARRELFF.